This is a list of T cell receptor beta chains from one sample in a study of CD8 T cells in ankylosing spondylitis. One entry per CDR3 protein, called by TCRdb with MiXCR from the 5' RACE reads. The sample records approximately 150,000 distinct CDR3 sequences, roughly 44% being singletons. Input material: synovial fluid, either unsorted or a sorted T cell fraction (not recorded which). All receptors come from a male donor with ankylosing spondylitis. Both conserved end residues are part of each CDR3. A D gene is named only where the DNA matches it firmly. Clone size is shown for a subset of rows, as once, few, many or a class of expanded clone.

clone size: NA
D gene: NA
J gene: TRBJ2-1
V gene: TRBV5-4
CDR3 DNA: TGTGCCAGCAGATTAAGGTGGAGGACACCACTCTGGACCTACAATGAGCAGTTCTTC
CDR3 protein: CASRLRWRTPLWTYNEQFF

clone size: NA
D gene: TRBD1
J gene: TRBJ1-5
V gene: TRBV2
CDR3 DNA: TGTGCCAGCAGTTCCGGACAGGGTAGCAATCAGCCCCAGCATTTT
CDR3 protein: CASSSGQGSNQPQHF

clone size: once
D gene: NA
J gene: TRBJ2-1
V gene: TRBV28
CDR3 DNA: TGTGCCAGCAGTCTGACGGGAGTCCTCTACAATGAGCAGTTCTTC
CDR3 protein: CASSLTGVLYNEQFF

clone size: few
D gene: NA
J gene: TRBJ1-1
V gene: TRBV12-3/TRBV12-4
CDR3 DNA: TGTGCCAGCACCCCAAGGTTGGAGAACACTGAAGCTTTCTTT
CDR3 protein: CASTPRLENTEAFF

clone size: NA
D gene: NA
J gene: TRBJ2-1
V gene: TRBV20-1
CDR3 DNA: TGCAGTGCTAGTAGGCAAGCGGTCTCCTACAATGAGCAGTTCTTC
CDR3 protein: CSASRQAVSYNEQFF

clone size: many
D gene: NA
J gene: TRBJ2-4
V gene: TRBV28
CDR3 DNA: TGTGCCAGCAGTTTGGAGGGGACGGGTAAAAACATTCAGTACTTC
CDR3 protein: CASSLEGTGKNIQYF

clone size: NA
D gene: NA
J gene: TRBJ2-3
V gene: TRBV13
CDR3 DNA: TGTGCCAGCAGCTTTGACAGCGGGAGCACAGATACGCAGTATTTT
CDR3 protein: CASSFDSGSTDTQYF

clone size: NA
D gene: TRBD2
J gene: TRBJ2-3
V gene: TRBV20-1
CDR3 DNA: TGCAGTGCTAGTTGGCTAGCGGGGGGTACGCAGTATTTT
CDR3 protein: CSASWLAGGTQYF

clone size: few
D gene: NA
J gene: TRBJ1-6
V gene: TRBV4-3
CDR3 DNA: TGCGCCAGCAGCCAAGGGACACAGAATTCACCCCTCCACTTT
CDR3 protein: CASSQGTQNSPLHF

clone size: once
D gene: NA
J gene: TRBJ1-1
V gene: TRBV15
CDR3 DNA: TGTGCCACCAGCAGACGGCCTAAACTGAACACTGAAGCTTTCTTT
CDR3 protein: CATSRRPKLNTEAFF

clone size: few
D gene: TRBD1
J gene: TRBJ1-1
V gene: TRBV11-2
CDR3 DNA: TGTGCCAGCAGCTTAGTAGTAGGGGGCGAGGAAGGCACTGAAGCTTTCTTT
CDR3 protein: CASSLVVGGEEGTEAFF

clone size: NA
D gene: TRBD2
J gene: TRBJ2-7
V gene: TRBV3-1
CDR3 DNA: TGTGCCAGCAGCTTGGGACTAGCAGGTCCCGAGCAGTACTTC
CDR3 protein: CASSLGLAGPEQYF

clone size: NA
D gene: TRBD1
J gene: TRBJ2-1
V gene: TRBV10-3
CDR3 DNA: TGTGCCATCAGTGAGCCCGGGCAGGGGGCGAACAATGAGCAGTTCTTC
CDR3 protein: CAISEPGQGANNEQFF

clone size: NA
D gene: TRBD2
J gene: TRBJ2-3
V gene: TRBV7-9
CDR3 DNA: TGTGCCAGCAGCTTATTGGGCCAGCGGGGTCGCACAGATACGCAGTATTTT
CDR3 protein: CASSLLGQRGRTDTQYF

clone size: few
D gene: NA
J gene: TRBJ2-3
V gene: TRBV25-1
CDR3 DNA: TGTGCCAGCAGTACACTCCGACAGTCTACGCAGTATTTT
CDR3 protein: CASSTLRQSTQYF

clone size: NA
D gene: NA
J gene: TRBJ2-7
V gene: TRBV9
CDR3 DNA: TGTGCCAGCAGCGTACTCCCGTGGGAGAGCTCCTACGAGCAGTACTTC
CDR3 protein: CASSVLPWESSYEQYF

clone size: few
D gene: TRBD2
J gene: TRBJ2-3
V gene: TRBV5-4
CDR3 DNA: TGTGCCAGCAGCTCTAGCGGGGGGGCCCTCACAGATACGCAGTATTTT
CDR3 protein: CASSSSGGALTDTQYF

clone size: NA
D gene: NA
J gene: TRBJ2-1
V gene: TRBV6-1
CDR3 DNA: TGTGCCAGCAGTGAAATGTACGGCTCCCCGGATGAGCAGTTCTTC
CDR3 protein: CASSEMYGSPDEQFF

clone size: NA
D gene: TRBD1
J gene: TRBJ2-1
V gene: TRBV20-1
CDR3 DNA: TGCAGTGCGACAGGACAGGGTTTTTTGAATGAGCAGTTCTTC
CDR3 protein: CSATGQGFLNEQFF

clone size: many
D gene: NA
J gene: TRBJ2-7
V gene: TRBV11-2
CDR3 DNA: TGTGCCAGCAGCCAAGACACCGGCCGGGGGCAGTACTTC
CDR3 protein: CASSQDTGRGQYF

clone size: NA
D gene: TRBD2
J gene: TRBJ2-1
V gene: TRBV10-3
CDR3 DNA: TGTGCCATCACGCGCGGTGGGGCTAGCGGGAACTTTAGGAATGAGCAGTTCTTC
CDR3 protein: CAITRGGASGNFRNEQFF

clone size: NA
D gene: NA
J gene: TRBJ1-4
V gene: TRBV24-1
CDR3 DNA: TGTGCCACCAGTGAGCGGGATAATGAAAAACTGTTTTTT
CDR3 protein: CATSERDNEKLFF

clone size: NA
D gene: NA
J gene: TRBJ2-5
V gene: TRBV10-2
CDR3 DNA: TGCGCCAGCAGTGGAGGTTTCCCGGTACAGCTTCGTTTTGAAGAGACCCAGTACTTC
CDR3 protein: CASSGGFPVQLRFEETQYF

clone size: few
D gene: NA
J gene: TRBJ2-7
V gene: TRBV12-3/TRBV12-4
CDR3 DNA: TGTGCCAGCCGATACTTTGGGGGTGTCGAGCAGTACTTC
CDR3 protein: CASRYFGGVEQYF

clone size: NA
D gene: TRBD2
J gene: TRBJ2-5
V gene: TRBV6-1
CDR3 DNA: TGTGCCAGCAGCCCCCCGCGTGCGGGAGGGCCGGAGACCCAGTACTTC
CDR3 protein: CASSPPRAGGPETQYF

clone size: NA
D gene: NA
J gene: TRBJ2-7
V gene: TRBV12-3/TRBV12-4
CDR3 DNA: TGTGCCAGCAGTTTTCTTGGTAGGGACTCCTACGAGCAGTACTTC
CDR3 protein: CASSFLGRDSYEQYF

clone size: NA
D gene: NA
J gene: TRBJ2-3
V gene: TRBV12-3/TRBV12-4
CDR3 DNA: TGTGCCACCATCAGGGCGATGGATACGCAGTATTTT
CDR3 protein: CATIRAMDTQYF

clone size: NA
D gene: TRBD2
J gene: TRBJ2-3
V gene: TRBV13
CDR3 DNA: TGTGCCAGCAGCCCGCGACTAGCGGTCAACACAGATACGCAGTATTTT
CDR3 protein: CASSPRLAVNTDTQYF

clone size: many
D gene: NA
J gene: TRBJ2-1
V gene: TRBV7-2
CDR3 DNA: TGTGCCAGCAGCCTCTTAGGCCGGGAGAGCTCCTACAATGAGCAGTTCTTC
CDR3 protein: CASSLLGRESSYNEQFF

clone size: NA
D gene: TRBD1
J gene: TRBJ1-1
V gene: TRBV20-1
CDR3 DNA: TGCAGTGCTAGGGGACAGGGCCGCCGGGCTTTCTTT
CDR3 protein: CSARGQGRRAFF

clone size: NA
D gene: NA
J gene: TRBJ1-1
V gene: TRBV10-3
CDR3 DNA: TGTGCCAACCGTTTATGGGCTTGTTGCACTGAAGCTTTCTTT
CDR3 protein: CANRLWACCTEAFF

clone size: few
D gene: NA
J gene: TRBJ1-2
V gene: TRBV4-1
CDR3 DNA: TGCGCCAGCAGCCAAGGTTGGAACTATGGCTACACCTTC
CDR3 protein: CASSQGWNYGYTF

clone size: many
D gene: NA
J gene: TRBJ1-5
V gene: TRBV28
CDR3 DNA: TGTGCCAGTCGCCCCGAACAGGGAGGTGGACAGCCCCAGCATTTT
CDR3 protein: CASRPEQGGGQPQHF

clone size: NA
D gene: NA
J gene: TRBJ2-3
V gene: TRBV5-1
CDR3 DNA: TGCGCCAGCAGCTACACAGATACGCAGTATTTT
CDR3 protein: CASSYTDTQYF

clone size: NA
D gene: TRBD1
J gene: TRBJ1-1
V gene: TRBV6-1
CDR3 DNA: TGTGCCAGCAGCCTTACCCGCCTGACAGGGGAGCCTGAAGCTTTCTTT
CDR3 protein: CASSLTRLTGEPEAFF

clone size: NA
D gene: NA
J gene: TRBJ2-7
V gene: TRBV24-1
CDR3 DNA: TGTGCCACCAGTGAGTGGGGGCGCGACGAGCAGTACTTC
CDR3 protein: CATSEWGRDEQYF

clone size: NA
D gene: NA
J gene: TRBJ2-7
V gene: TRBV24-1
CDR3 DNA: TGTGCCACCAGATCCGGGATTTTTCCCTACGAGCAGTACTTC
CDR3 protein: CATRSGIFPYEQYF

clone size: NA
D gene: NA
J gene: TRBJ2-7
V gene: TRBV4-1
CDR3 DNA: TGCGCCAGCAGCCAAGAACCCGGCTACGAGCAGTACTTC
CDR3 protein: CASSQEPGYEQYF

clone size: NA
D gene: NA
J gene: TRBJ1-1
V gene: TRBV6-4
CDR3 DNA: TGTGCCAGCAGTGAAGACGGTATCACTGAAGCTTTCTTT
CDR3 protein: CASSEDGITEAFF

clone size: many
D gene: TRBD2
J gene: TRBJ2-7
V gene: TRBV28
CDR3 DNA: TGTGCCAGCAGTTTCCCGGGAGGGCCCTACGAGCAGTACTTC
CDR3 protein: CASSFPGGPYEQYF

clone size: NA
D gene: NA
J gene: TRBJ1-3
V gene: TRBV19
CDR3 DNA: TGTGCCAGTACCTGGGGGGATCTTGGACTCTCTGGAAACACCATATATTTT
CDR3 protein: CASTWGDLGLSGNTIYF

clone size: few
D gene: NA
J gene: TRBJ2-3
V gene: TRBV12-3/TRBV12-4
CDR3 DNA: TGTGCCAGCAGTCTCCACAGGGTTGGCACAGATACGCAGTATTTT
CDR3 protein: CASSLHRVGTDTQYF

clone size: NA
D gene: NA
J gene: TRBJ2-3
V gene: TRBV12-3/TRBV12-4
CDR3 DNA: TGTGCCAGCAGTTTACTGGTACTAGATTCTCATCCTAGGAGCACAGATACGCAGTATTTT
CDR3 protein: CASSLLVLDSHPRSTDTQYF

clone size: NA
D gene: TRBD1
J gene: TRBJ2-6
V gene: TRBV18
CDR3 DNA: TGTGCCAGCTCCCGACAGGGAACATCCTCTGGGGCCAACGTCCTGACTTTC
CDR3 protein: CASSRQGTSSGANVLTF

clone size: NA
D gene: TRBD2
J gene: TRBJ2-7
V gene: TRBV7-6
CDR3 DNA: TGTGCCAGCAGCTTAGCGTCTGGCGGGAGTACGTACGAGCAGTACTTC
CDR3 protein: CASSLASGGSTYEQYF

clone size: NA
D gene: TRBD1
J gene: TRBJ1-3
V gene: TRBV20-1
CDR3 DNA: TGCAGTGCTAGACGGGACAGGGAGTTCCATCGCTCTGGAAACACCATATATTTT
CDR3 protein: CSARRDREFHRSGNTIYF

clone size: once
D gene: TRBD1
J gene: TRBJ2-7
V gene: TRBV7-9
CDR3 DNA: TGTGCCAGCAGCTCTATATCACAGGGGGCGGAGGACGAGCAGTACTTC
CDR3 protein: CASSSISQGAEDEQYF

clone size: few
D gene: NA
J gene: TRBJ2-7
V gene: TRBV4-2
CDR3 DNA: TGTGCCAGCAGCCAAGTTCACTCCTACGAGCAGTACTTC
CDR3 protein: CASSQVHSYEQYF